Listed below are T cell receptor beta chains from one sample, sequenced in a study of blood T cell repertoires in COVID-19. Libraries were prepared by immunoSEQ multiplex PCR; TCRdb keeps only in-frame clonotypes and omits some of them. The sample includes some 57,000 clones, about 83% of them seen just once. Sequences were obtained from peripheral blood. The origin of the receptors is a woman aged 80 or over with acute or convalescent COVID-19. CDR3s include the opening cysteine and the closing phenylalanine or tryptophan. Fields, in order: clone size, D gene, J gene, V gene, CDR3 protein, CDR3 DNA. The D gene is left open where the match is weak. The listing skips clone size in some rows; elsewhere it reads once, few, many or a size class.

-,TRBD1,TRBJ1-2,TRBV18,CASSPRGQVEVYTF,TGTGCCAGCTCACCACGGGGACAGGTCGAGGTCTACACCTTC
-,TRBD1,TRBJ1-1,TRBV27,CASSDRQGRNTEAFF,TGTGCCAGCAGTGATAGACAGGGGAGGAACACTGAAGCTTTCTTT
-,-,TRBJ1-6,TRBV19,CASSLRGGNSPLHF,TGTGCCAGTAGTCTCCGGGGGGGAAATTCACCCCTCCACTTT
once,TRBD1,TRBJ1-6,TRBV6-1,CASSESVLNRGFSPLHF,TGTGCCAGCAGTGAATCGGTGTTGAACAGGGGTTTCTCACCCCTCCACTTT
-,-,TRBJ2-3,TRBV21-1,CASRTSGRTDTDTQYF,TGTGCCAGCAGGACTAGCGGGAGAACTGACACAGATACGCAGTATTTT
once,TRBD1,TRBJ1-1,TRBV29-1,CSVDYFEGQGIRDTEAFF,TGCAGCGTTGACTATTTCGAGGGACAGGGGATTCGGGACACTGAAGCTTTCTTT
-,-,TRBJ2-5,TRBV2,CASSREETQYF,TGTGCCAGCAGCAGGGAAGAGACCCAGTACTTC
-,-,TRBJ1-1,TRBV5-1,CASSLRQENTEAFF,TGCGCCAGCAGCTTACGGCAGGAGAACACTGAAGCTTTCTTT
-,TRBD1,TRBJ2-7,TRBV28,CASSSNRGPDVWYEQYF,TGTGCCAGCAGTAGCAACAGGGGCCCGGATGTCTGGTACGAGCAGTACTTC
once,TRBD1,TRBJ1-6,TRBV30,CAWKGTGGLGSPLHF,TGTGCCTGGAAAGGGACAGGGGGGTTGGGTTCACCCCTCCACTTT
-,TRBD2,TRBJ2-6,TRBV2,CASIRTSGSGANVLTF,TGTGCCAGCATTCGGACTAGCGGTTCTGGGGCCAACGTCCTGACTTTC
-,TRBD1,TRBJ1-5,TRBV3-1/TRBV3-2,CASSQDRAYQPQHF,TGTGCCAGCAGCCAGGACAGGGCTTATCAGCCCCAGCATTTT
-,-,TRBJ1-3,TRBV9,CASSARGGVSSGNTIYF,TGTGCCAGCAGCGCCCGGGGCGGGGTGAGCTCTGGAAACACCATATATTTT
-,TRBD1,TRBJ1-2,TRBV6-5,CASSYSEQGASYGYTF,TGTGCCAGCAGTTACTCGGAACAGGGGGCCTCATATGGCTACACCTTC
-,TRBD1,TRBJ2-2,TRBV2,CASRTGGSTGELFF,TGTGCCAGCAGAACAGGGGGCTCCACCGGGGAGCTGTTTTTT
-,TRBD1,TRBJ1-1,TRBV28,CASSPRTGGVTEAFF,TGTGCCAGCAGCCCCCGGACAGGGGGGGTCACTGAAGCTTTCTTT
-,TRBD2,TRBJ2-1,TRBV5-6,CASSTGTSVYNEQFF,TGTGCCAGCAGCACCGGGACTAGCGTTTACAATGAGCAGTTCTTC
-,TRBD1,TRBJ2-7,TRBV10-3,CAIRDRELYEQYF,TGTGCCATCAGGGACAGGGAACTCTACGAGCAGTACTTC
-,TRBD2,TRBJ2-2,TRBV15,CATSRGAGGNTGELFF,TGTGCCACCAGCAGAGGAGCGGGAGGTAATACCGGGGAGCTGTTTTTT
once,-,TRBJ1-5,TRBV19,CASSKERISNQPQHF,TGTGCCAGTAGTAAGGAGAGGATTAGCAATCAGCCCCAGCATTTT
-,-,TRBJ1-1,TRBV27,CASSRRALNTEAFF,TGTGCCAGCAGCCGCAGGGCCCTGAACACTGAAGCTTTCTTT
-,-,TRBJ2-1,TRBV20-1,CSARPVNEQFF,TGCAGTGCCAGGCCCGTCAATGAGCAGTTCTTC
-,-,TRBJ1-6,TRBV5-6,CASSSGGSYSYNSPLHF,TGTGCCAGCAGCTCCGGAGGATCCTACTCCTATAATTCACCCCTCCACTTT
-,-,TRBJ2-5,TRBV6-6,CASSYSAPQETQYF,TGTGCCAGCAGTTACTCGGCCCCGCAAGAGACCCAGTACTTC
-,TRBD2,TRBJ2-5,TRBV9,CASSKGLAGGETQYF,TGTGCCAGCAGCAAGGGGTTAGCGGGAGGAGAGACCCAGTACTTC
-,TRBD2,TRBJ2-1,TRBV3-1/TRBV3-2,CASRLAGDNEQFF,TGTGCCAGCAGGCTAGCGGGGGACAATGAGCAGTTCTTC
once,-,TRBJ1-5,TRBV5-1,CASSLEGGSNQPQHF,TGCGCCAGCAGCTTGGAAGGGGGAAGCAATCAGCCCCAGCATTTT
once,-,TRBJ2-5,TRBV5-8,CASSWTRETQYF,TGTGCCAGCAGCTGGACTCGAGAGACCCAGTACTTC
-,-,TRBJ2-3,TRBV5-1,CASSLDSGGPTDTQYF,TGCGCCAGCAGCTTGGACTCCGGGGGGCCCACAGATACGCAGTATTTT
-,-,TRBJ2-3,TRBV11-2,CASSLRFGDTDTQYF,TGTGCCAGCAGCTTAAGGTTCGGGGACACAGATACGCAGTATTTT
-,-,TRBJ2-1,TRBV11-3,CASSPLGVQGYNEQFF,TGTGCCAGCAGCCCCCTCGGCGTTCAGGGATACAATGAGCAGTTCTTC
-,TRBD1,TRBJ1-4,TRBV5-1,CASSLAGTGDEKLFF,TGCGCCAGCAGCTTGGCCGGGACAGGGGATGAAAAACTGTTTTTT
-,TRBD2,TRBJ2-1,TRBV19,CASSLRQGAGTSGEQFF,TGTGCCAGTAGTCTTAGACAGGGGGCAGGGACTAGCGGGGAGCAGTTCTTC
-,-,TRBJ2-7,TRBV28,CASSRTVYEQYF,TGTGCCAGCAGCCGGACAGTCTACGAGCAGTACTTC
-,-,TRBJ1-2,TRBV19,CASSSGMPGYGYTF,TGTGCCAGTAGTTCCGGGATGCCCGGCTATGGCTACACCTTC
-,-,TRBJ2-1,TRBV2,CASGLYNEQFF,TGTGCCAGCGGACTTTACAATGAGCAGTTCTTC
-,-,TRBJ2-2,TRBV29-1,CSVDPSRGTGELFF,TGCAGCGTTGACCCCAGCCGCGGCACCGGGGAGCTGTTTTTT
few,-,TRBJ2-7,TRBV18,CASSYSLEQYF,TGTGCCAGCTCATACTCACTCGAGCAGTACTTC
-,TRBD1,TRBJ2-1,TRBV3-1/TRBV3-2,CASSRLTGGYNEQFF,TGTGCCAGCAGCCGCCTCACAGGGGGCTACAATGAGCAGTTCTTC
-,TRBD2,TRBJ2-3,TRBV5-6,CASNYGLAGTSTDTQYF,TGTGCCAGCAACTACGGACTAGCGGGTACTAGCACAGATACGCAGTATTTT
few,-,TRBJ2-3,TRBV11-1,CASSFSPGDTQYF,TGTGCCAGCAGCTTCTCGCCGGGAGATACGCAGTATTTT
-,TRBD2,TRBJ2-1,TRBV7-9,CASSLDGTRQFF,TGTGCCAGCAGCTTAGACGGGACTAGGCAGTTCTTC
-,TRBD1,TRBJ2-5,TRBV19,CASRGGETQYF,TGTGCCAGTAGAGGGGGCGAGACCCAGTACTTC
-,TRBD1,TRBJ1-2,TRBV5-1,CASSDGTALNNYGYTF,TGCGCCAGCAGCGACGGGACAGCCCTTAATAACTATGGCTACACCTTC
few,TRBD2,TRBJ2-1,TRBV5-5,CASSLIGRGGRGGDNEQFF,TGTGCCAGCAGCTTAATAGGTCGAGGCGGGAGGGGCGGCGACAATGAGCAGTTCTTC
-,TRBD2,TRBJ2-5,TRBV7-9,CASNRGGAETQYF,TGTGCCAGCAACCGGGGGGGCGCCGAGACCCAGTACTTC
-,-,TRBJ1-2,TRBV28,CASSLGSYGYTF,TGTGCCAGCAGTTTGGGCTCCTATGGCTACACCTTC
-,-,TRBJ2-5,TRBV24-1,CAPRRGGPQETQYF,TGTGCCCCAAGGAGGGGGGGGCCTCAAGAGACCCAGTACTTC